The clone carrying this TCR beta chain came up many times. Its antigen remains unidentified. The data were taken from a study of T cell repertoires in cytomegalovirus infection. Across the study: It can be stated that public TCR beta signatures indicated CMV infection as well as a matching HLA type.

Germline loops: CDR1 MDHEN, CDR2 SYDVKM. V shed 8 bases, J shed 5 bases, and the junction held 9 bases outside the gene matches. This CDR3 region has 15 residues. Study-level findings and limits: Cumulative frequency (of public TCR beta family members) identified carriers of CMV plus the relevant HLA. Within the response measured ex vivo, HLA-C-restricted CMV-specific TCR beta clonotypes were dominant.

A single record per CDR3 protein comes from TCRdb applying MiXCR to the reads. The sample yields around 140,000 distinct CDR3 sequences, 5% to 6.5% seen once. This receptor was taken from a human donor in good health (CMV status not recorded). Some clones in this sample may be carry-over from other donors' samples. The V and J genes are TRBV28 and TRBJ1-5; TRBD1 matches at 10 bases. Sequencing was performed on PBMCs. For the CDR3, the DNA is TGTGCCAGCCGCTCACGACAGGGGGCAGATCAGCCCCAGCATTTT. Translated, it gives CASRSRQGADQPQHF.